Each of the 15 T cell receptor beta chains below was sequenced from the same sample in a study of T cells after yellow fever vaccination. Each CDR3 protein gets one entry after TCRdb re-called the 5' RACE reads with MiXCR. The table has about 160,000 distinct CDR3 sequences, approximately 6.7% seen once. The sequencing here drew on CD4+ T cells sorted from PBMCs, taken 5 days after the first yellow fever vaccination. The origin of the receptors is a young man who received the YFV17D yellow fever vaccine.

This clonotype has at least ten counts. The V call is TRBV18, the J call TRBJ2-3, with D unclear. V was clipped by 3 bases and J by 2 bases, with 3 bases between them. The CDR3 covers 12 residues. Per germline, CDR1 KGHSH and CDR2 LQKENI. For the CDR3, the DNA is TGTGCCAGCTCACCCGACACAGATACGCAGTATTTT. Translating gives CASSPDTDTQYF.

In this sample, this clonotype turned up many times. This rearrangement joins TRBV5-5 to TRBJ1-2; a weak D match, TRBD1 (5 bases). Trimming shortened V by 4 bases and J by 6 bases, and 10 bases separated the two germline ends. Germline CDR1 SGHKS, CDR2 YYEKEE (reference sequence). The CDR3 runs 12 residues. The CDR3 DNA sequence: TGTGCCAGCAGCGCTCAAGGGGATGGCTACACCTTC. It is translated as CASSAQGDGYTF. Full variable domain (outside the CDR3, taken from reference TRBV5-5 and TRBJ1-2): DAGVTQSPTHLIKTRGQQVTLRCSPISGHKSVSWYQQVLGQGPQFIFQYYEKEERGRGNFPDRFSARQFPNYSSELNVNALLLGDSALYLCASSAQGDGYTFGSGTRLTVV.

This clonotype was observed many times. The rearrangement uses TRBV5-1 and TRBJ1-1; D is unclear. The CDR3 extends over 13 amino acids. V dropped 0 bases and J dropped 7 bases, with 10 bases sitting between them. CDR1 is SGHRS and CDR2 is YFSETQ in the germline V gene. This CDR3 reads CASSLVSAGEAFF. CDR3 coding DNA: TGCGCCAGCAGCTTGGTTTCGGCAGGTGAAGCTTTCTTT. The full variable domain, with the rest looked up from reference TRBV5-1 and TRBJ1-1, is KAGVTQTPRYLIKTRGQQVTLSCSPISGHRSVSWYQQTPGQGLQFLFEYFSETQRNKGNFPGRFSGRQFSNSRSEMNVSTLELGDSALYLCASSLVSAGEAFFGQGTRLTVV.

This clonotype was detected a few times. The CDR3 region has the DNA TGTGCCAGCAGTTTAGGGCTGGGTTCACCCCTCCACTTT. Protein: CASSLGLGSPLHF. The rearrangement uses TRBV12-3 or TRBV12-4 and TRBJ1-6; D ambiguous. The CDR3 loop spans 13 amino acids. The V end was cut by 1 base, the J end by 9 bases, with 7 bases between.

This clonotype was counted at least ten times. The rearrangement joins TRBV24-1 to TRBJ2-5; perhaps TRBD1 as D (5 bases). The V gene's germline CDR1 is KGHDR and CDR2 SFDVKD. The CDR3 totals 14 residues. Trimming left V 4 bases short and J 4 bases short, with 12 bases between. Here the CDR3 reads CATSDPGQPETQYF. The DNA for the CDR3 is TGTGCCACCAGTGACCCAGGACAACCAGAGACCCAGTACTTC.

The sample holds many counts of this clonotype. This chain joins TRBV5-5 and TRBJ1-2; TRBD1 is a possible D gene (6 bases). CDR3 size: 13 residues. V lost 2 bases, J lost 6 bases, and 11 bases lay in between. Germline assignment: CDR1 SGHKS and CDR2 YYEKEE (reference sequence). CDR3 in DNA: TGTGCCAGCAGCTTTACGGGGGCGGATGGCTACACCTTC. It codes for CASSFTGADGYTF.

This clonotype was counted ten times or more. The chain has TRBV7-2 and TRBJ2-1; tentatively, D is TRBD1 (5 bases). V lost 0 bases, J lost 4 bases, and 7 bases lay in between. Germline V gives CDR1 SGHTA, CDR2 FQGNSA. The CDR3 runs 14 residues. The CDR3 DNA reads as TGTGCCAGCAGCTTAGCGGGGCCGTACAATGAGCAGTTCTTC. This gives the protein CASSLAGPYNEQFF.

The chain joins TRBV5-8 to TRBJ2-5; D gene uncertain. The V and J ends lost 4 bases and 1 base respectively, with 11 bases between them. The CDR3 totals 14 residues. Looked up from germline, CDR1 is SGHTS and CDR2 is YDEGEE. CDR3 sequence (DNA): TGTGCCAGCAGCCCTGGGCAGAGCCAAGAGACCCAGTACTTC. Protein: CASSPGQSQETQYF.

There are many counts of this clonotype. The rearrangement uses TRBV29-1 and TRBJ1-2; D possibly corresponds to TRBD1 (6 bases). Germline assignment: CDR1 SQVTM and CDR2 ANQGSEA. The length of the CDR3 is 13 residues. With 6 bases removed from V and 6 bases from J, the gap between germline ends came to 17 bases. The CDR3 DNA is TGCAGCGTGGCACCACAGGGAACCCATGGCTACACCTTC. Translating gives CSVAPQGTHGYTF. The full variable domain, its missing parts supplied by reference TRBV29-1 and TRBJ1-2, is SAVISQKPSRDICQRGTSLTIQCQVDSQVTMMFWYRQQPGQSLTLIATANQGSEATYESGFVIDKFPISRPNLTFSTLTVSNMSPEDSSIYLCSVAPQGTHGYTFGSGTRLTVV.

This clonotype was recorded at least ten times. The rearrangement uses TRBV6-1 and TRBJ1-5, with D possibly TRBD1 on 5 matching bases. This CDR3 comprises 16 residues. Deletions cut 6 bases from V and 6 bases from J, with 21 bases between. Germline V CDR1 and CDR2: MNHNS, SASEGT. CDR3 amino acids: CASRETTGTAGQPQHF. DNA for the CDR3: TGTGCCAGCAGGGAGACGACCGGGACGGCCGGTCAGCCCCAGCATTTT.

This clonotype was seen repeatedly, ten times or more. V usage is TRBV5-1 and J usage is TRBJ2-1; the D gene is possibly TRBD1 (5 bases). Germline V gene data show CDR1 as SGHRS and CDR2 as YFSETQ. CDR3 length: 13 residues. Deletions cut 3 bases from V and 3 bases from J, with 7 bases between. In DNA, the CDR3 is TGCGCCAGCAGCTCGGACATCTACAATGAGCAGTTCTTC. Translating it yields CASSSDIYNEQFF.

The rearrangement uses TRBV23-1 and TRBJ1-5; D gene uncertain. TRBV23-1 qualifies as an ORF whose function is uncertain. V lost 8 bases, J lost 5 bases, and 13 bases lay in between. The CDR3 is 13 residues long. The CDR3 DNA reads TGCGCCAGCTTGGCGGAACGAGATCAGCCCCAGCATTTT. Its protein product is CASLAERDQPQHF.

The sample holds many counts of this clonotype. The DNA for the CDR3 is TGTGCCAGCAGCCTAGGGCTTACTAGCGGGGGGGCTGGAGAGACCCAGTACTTC. Translated: CASSLGLTSGGAGETQYF. The chain employs TRBV7-2 and TRBJ2-5; the match to TRBD2 covers 13 bases. Per germline, CDR1 SGHTA and CDR2 FQGNSA. The CDR3 has 18 residues. The J segment lost 4 bases and the V segment lost 5 bases, leaving 13 bases of the junction unmatched.

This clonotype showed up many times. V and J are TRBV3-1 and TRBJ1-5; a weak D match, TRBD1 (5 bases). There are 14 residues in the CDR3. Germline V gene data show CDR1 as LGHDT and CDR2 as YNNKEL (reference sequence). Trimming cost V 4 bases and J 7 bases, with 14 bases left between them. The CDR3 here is CASSPSGWEQPQHF. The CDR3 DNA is TGTGCCAGCAGCCCTTCAGGGTGGGAACAGCCCCAGCATTTT.

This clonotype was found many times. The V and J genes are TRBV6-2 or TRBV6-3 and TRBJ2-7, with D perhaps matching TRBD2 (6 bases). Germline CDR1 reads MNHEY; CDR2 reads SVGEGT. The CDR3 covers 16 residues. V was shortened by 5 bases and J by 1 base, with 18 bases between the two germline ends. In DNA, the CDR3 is TGTGCCAGCAGTGACTTCGGGACGGAGGGTTCCTACGAGCAGTACTTC. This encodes CASSDFGTEGSYEQYF.